Here is one T cell receptor beta chain with its context. This sample was included in a study of CD8+ T cells in alopecia areata. V gave up 4 bases and J gave up 2 bases; unmatched junction bases: 4. CDR1 MNHEY and CDR2 SVGAGI come from the germline V gene. The CDR3 spans 14 residues. After isolation, RNA underwent reverse transcription to generate cDNA as the sequencing template. The assay was immunoSEQ multiplex PCR, and TCRdb's table has in-frame clones only and misses some. Of around 99,000 clones detected, around 83% appear once; the ten largest clones hold around 25%. The treatment is: oral pan-JAK inhibitor, 5-10 mg twice daily. Cell sorting on a FACSAria was used to separate CD4+ and CD8+ T cells from the PBMCs.

The sequencing used CD8+ T cells sorted from blood, collected at week 24, from a patient treated with tofacitinib. The chain couples TRBV6-5 to TRBJ1-2; 7 nucleotides match TRBD1. The clonotype was recovered from a human donor with alopecia areata. The CDR3 DNA sequence: TGTGCCAGCAGTTCGGGACAGAGGAACTATGGCTACACCTTC. Its protein product is CASSSGQRNYGYTF.